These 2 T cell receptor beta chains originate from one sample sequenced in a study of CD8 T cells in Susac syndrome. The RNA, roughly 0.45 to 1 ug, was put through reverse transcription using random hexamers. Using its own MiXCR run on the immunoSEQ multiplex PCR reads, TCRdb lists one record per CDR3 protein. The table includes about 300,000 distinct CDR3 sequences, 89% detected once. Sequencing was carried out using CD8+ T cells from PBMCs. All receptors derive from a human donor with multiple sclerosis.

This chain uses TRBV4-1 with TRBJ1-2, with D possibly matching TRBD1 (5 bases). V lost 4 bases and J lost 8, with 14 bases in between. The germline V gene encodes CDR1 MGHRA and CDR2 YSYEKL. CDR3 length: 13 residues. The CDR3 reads CASSLVRGDGYTF. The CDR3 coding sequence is TGCGCCAGCAGCCTTGTCCGGGGGGACGGCTACACCTTC.

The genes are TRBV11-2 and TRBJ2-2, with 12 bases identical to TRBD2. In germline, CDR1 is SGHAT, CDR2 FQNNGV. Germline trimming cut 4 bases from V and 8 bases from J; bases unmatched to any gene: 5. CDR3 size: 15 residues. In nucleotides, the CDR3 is TGTGCCAGCAGCTCCGGACTAGCGGGAACAGGGGAGCTGTTTTTT. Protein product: CASSSGLAGTGELFF.